This T cell receptor beta chain originates from a study of blood T cell repertoires in COVID-19. Whole-study context: Samples representing acute and convalescent COVID-19 were sourced from the United States, Italy and Spain.

In the original workflow: Nucleated cell number was recorded as an estimate derived from reference gene primer amplification. The protocol was immunoSEQ multiplex PCR, while the TCRdb copy is restricted to in-frame clones and leaves out a portion. V, J and clone size are those of that table, while D and trimming were read from the DNA. This sample has hundreds of thousands of clones, with more than 70% found just once. Source material: peripheral blood. The sequence came from an elderly man with acute or convalescent COVID-19.

The CDR3 DNA sequence: TGTGCCAGCAGGGTCGGGACAGGGAGTGGAAACACCATATATTTT. Translation gives CASRVGTGSGNTIYF. The V and J genes are TRBV2 and TRBJ1-3, with TRBD1 identical over 9 bases. Germline V gives CDR1 SNHLY, CDR2 FYNNEI. The length of the CDR3 is 15 residues. V gave up 6 bases and J gave up 3 bases; unmatched junction bases: 6.